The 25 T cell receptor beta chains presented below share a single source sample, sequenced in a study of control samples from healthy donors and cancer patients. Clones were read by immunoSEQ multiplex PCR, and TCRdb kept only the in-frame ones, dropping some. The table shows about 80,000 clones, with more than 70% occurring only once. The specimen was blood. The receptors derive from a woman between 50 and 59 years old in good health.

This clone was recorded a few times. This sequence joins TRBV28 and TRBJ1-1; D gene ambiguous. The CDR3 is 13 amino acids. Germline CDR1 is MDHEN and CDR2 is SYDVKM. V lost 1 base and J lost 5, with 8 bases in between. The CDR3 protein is CASSLSSMTEAFF. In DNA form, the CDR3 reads TGTGCCAGCAGTTTATCATCCATGACTGAAGCTTTCTTT. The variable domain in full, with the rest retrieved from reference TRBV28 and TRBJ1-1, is DVKVTQSSRYLVKRTGEKVFLECVQDMDHENMFWYRQDPGLGLRLIYFSYDVKMKEKGDIPEGYSVSREKKERFSLILESASTNQTSMYLCASSLSSMTEAFFGQGTRLTVV.

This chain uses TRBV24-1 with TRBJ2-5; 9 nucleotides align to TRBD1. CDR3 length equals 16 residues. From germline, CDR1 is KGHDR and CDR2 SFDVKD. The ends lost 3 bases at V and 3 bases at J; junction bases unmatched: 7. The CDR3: CATSDRTGTGKETQYF. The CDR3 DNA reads TGTGCCACCAGTGATAGAACCGGGACAGGGAAAGAGACCCAGTACTTC.

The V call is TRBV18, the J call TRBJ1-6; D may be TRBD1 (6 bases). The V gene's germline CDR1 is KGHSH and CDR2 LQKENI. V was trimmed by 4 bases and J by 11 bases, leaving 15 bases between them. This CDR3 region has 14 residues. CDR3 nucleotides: TGTGCCAGCTCACGACAGGTAACTGAAGCACCCCTCCACTTT. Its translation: CASSRQVTEAPLHF.

CDR3 DNA sequence: TGTGCCAGCAGCTTACAAAGTAACACTGAAGCTTTCTTT. Amino acid sequence: CASSLQSNTEAFF. The rearrangement links TRBV7-8 to TRBJ1-1; D is ambiguous. Germline V gives CDR1 SGHVS, CDR2 FQNEAQ. This CDR3 contains 13 residues. The V and J ends lost 2 bases and 2 bases respectively, with 6 bases between them.

The CDR3 here is CASSLAGPTTYEQYF. In DNA, the CDR3 is TGTGCCAGCAGCTTGGCTGGACCCACCACCTACGAGCAGTACTTC. V and J are TRBV5-5 and TRBJ2-7; D is ambiguous. CDR3 size: 15 residues. The germline gives CDR1 SGHKS, CDR2 YYEKEE (reference sequence). The ends were cut back, 0 bases at V and 2 bases at J, with 12 bases in the middle.

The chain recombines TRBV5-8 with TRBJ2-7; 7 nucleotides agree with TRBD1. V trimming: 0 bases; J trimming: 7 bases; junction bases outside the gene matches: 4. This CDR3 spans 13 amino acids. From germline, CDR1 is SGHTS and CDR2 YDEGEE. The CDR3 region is CASSLEGGREQYF. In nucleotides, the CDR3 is TGTGCCAGCAGCTTGGAAGGGGGCCGGGAGCAGTACTTC.

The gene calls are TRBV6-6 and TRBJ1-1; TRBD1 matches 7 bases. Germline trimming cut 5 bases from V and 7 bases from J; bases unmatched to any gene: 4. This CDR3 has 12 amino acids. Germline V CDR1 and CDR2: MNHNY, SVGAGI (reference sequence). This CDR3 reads CASSTGAIEAFF. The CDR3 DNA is TGTGCCAGCAGTACAGGGGCAATTGAAGCTTTCTTT.

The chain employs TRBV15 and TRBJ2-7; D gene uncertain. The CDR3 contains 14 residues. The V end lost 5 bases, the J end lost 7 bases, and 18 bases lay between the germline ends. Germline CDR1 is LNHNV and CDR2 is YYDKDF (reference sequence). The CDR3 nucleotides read TGTGCCACCAGCGCGTCCACATTATGGGGAGAGCAGTACTTC. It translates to CATSASTLWGEQYF.

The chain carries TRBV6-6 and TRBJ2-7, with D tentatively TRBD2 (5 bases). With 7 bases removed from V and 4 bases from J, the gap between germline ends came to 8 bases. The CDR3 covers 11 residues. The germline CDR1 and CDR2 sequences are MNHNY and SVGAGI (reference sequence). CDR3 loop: CASTGNYEQYF. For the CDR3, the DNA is TGTGCCAGCACCGGGAATTACGAGCAGTACTTC.

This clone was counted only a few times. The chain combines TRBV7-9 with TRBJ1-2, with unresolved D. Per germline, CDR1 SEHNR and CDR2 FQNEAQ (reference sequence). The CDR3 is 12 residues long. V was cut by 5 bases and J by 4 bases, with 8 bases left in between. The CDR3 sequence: CASSAGGYGYTF. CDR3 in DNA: TGTGCCAGCAGCGCGGGTGGCTATGGCTACACCTTC.

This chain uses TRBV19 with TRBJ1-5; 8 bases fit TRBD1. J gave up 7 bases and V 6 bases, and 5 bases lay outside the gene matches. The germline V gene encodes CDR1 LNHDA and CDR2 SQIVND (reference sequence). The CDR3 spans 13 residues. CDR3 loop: CASRDREGQPQHF. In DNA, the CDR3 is TGTGCCAGTAGGGACAGGGAGGGACAGCCCCAGCATTTT.

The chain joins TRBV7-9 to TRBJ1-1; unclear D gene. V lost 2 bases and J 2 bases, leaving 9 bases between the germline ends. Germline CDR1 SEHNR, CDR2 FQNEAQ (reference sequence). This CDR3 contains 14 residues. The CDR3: CASSLLGRNTEAFF. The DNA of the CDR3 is TGTGCCAGCAGCTTATTGGGGAGAAACACTGAAGCTTTCTTT.

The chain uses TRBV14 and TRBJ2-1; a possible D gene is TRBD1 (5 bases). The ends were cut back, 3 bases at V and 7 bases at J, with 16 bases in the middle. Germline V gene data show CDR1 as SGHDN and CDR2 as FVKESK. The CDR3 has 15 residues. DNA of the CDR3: TGTGCCAGCAGCCAGGCCCTTTACTCAGGGAATGAGCAGTTCTTC. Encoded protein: CASSQALYSGNEQFF.

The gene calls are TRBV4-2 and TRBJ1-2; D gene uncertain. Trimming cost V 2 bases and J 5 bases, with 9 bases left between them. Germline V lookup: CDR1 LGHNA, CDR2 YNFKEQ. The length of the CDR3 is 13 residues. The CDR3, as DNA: TGTGCCAGCAGCCAAAGGGCAGCGTATGGCTACACCTTC. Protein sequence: CASSQRAAYGYTF.

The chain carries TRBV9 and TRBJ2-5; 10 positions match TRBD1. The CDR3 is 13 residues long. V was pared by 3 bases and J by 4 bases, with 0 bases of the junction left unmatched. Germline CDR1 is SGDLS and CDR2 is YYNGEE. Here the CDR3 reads CASSGQGAETQYF. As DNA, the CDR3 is TGTGCCAGCAGCGGACAGGGGGCAGAGACCCAGTACTTC.

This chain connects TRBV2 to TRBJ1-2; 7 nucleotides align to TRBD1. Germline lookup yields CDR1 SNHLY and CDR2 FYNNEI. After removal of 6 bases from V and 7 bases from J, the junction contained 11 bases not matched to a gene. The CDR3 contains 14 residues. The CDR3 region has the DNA TGTGCCAGCAGCGGGGGACAGAGGGTGGTTGGCTACACCTTC. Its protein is CASSGGQRVVGYTF.

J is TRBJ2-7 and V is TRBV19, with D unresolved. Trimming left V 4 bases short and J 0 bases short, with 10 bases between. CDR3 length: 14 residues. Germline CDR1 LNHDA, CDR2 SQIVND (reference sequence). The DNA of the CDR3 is TGTGCCAGTAGTAAAAGGACCGGCTCCTACGAGCAGTACTTC. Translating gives CASSKRTGSYEQYF. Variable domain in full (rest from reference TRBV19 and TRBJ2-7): DGGITQSPKYLFRKEGQNVTLSCEQNLNHDAMYWYRQDPGQGLRLIYYSQIVNDFQKGDIAEGYSVSREKKESFPLTVTSAQKNPTAFYLCASSKRTGSYEQYFGPGTRLTVT.

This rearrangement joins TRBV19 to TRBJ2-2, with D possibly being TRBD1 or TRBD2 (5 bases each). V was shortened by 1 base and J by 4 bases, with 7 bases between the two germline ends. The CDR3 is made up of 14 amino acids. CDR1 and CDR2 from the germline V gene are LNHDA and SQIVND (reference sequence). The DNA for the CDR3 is TGTGCCAGTAGTATAGGGGGGACCACCGGGGAGCTGTTTTTT. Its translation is CASSIGGTTGELFF.

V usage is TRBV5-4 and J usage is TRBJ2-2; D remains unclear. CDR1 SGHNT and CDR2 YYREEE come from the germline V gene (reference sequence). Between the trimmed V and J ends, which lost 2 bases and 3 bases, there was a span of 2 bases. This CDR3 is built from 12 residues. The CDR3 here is CASSFYTGELFF. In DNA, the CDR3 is TGTGCCAGCAGCTTCTACACCGGGGAGCTGTTTTTT.

The CDR3 loop is CASSHGGHEQYF. In nucleotides, the CDR3 is TGTGCCAGCAGCCACGGGGGCCACGAGCAGTACTTC. The chain joins TRBV3-1 (or the pseudogene TRBV3-2) to TRBJ2-7, with D possibly being TRBD1 or TRBD2 (6 bases each). The V and J ends lost 3 bases and 5 bases respectively, with 8 bases between them. There are 12 residues in the CDR3. Per germline, CDR1 LGHDT and CDR2 YNNKEL (reference sequence).

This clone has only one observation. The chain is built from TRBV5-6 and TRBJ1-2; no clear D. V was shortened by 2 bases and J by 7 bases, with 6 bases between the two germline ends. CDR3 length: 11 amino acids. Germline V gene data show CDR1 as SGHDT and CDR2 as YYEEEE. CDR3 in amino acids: CASSFYGGYTF. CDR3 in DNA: TGTGCCAGCAGCTTCTACGGTGGCTACACCTTC. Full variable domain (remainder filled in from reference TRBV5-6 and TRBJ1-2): DAGVTQSPTHLIKTRGQQVTLRCSPKSGHDTVSWYQQALGQGPQFIFQYYEEEERQRGNFPDRFSGHQFPNYSSELNVNALLLGDSALYLCASSFYGGYTFGSGTRLTVV.

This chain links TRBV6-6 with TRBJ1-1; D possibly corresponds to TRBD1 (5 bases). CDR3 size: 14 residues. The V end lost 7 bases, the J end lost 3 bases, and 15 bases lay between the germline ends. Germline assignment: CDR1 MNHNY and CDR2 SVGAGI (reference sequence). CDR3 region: CASIPGRIDTEAFF. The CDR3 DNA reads TGTGCCAGCATTCCAGGGCGGATTGACACTGAAGCTTTCTTT.

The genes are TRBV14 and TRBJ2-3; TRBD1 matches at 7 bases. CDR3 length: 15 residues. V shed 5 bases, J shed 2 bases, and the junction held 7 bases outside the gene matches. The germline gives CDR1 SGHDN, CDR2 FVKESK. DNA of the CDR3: TGTGCCAGCAGCTCCGGGACAGATAACACAGATACGCAGTATTTT. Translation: CASSSGTDNTDTQYF.

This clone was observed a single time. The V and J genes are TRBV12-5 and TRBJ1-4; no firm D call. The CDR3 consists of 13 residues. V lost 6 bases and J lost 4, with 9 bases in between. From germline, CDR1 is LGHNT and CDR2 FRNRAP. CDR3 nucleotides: TGTGCTAGTGGGCGGAATAGTAATGAAAAACTGTTTTTT. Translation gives CASGRNSNEKLFF.

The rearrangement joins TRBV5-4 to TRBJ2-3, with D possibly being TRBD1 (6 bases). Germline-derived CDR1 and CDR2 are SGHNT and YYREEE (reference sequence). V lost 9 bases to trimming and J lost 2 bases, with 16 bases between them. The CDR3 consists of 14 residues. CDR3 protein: CAMSRQAPTDTQYF. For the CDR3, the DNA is TGTGCCATGTCTCGACAGGCCCCCACAGATACGCAGTATTTT.